The clone carrying this T cell receptor beta chain has just a few counts. Its antigen remains unknown. The data were taken from a study of T-cell memory formation after mild COVID-19. Each CDR3 protein is one row after TCRdb ran MiXCR on the 5' RACE reads. The data show a few hundred thousand distinct CDR3 sequences, 20% to 25% seen once. Points from the study as a whole: Among CD4+ contracting clones, most were CM and EM, and CD8+ ones EMRA.

CDR3 length: 14 amino acids. Per the germline V gene, CDR1 is SGHNT and CDR2 is YYREEE (reference sequence). Trimming shortened V by 5 bases and J by 4 bases, and 15 bases separated the two germline ends. The chain combines TRBV5-4 with TRBJ1-2, with D perhaps matching TRBD1 (6 bases). The sample consisted of PBMCs or a T cell subset sorted from them (not recorded which). The TCR comes from a young man who had mild COVID-19 (a few samples of this study predate the infection). Cell type and time point are not known. CDR3 in DNA: TGTGCCAGCAGTCCCATGGGGGGCATCTATGGCTACACCTTC. Amino acids: CASSPMGGIYGYTF.